Listed here is a single T cell receptor beta chain. Its target is unknown. This CDR3 contains 15 residues. Losses at the gene ends were 1 base for V and 6 bases for J; bases not matched to a gene: 6. Germline V CDR1 and CDR2: SSHAT, FNYEAQ (reference sequence). The sample comes from a study of cytomegalovirus exposure and HLA in healthy donors. Study at large: As an earlier analysis found, roughly 180 million T cells yielded about 120 million unique TCR beta sequences. General study results and limits: A classifier reportedly called cytomegalovirus status with high sensitivity and specificity. Indistinguishable V segments, including TRBV6-2 and TRBV6-3, were excluded. The study recorded 150 to 200 TCR beta chains that were cytomegalovirus-associated.

Amplification used 60 Vbeta primers and 13 Jbeta primers. Method: immunoSEQ multiplex PCR; TCRdb's copy keeps in-frame clones and lacks some. There are under 300,000 clones in the sample; around 81% occur only once, and about 7.5% lies in the top ten. The TCR originated in a woman aged 60-70 years in good health and CMV-seropositive. The chain joins TRBV7-7 to TRBJ2-1, with 7 bases aligning to TRBD2. Source material: PBMCs. The CDR3 nucleotides read TGTGCCAGCAGCTTAGGGGAGGGATGGGGCAATGAGCAGTTCTTC. The encoded protein is CASSLGEGWGNEQFF.